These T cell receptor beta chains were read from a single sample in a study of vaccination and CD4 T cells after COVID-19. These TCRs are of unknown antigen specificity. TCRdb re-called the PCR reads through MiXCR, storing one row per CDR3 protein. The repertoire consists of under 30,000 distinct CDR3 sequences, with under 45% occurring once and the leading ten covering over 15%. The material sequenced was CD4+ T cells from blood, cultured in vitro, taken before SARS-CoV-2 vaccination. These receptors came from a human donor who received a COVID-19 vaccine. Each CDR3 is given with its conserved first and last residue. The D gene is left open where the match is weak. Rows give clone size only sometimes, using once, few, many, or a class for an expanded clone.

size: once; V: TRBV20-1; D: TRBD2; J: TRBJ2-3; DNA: TGCAGTGCTAGAGACCCTCAGAAGCGGGGGGTCCGCACAGATACGCAGTATTTT; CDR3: CSARDPQKRGVRTDTQYF
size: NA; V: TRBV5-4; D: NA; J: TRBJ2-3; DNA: TGTGCCAGCAGCTTGAGGCAGGGTGACGCAGATACGCAGTATTTT; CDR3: CASSLRQGDADTQYF
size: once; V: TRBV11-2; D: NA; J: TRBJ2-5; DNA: TGTGCCAGCAGCTTAGACCCACAAGAGACCCAGTACTTC; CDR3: CASSLDPQETQYF
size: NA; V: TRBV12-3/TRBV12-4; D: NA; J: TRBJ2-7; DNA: TGTGCCAGCAGTTTCGGCAGGCTCGGTGAGCAGTACTTC; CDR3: CASSFGRLGEQYF
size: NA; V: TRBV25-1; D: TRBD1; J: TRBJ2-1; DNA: TGTGCCAGCAGTGATGCCGGGACAGGGGGCGGTGATGAGCAGTTCTTC; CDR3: CASSDAGTGGGDEQFF
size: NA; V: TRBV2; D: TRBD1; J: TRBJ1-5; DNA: TGTGCCAGCAGTGAGTGGACAGGGCAGAATCAGCCCCAGCATTTT; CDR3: CASSEWTGQNQPQHF
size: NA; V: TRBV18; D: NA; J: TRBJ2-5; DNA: TGTGCCAGTACTCGATCGGGACCTCAAGAGACCCAGTACTTC; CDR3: CASTRSGPQETQYF
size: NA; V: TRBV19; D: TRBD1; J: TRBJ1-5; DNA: TGTGCCAGTAGACCCGGGGACAGGGGGCGGATTCAGCCCCAGCATTTT; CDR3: CASRPGDRGRIQPQHF
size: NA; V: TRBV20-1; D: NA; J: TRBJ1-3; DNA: TGCAGTGCTAAGGAAGACAGGATCTTCTCTGGAAACACCATATATTTT; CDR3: CSAKEDRIFSGNTIYF
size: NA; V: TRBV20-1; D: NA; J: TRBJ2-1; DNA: TGCAGTCGGTCCACTAGGCGTGCTAGTTCCTACAATGAGCAGTTCTTC; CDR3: CSRSTRRASSYNEQFF
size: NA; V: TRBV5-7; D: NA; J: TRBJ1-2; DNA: TGTGCCAGCAGCTTGGTAGGGGCAAGGGAGTCTGGCTACACCTTC; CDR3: CASSLVGARESGYTF
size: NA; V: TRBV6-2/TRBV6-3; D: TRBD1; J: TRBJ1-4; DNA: TGTGCCAGCAGTGACAACGGACAGGGAGCTAATGAAAAACTGTTTTTT; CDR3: CASSDNGQGANEKLFF
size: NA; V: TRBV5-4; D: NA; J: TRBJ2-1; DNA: TGTGCCAGCAGCGTATTGGGGCCTAGCAATGAGCAGTTCTTC; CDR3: CASSVLGPSNEQFF
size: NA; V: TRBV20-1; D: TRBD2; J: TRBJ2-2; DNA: TGCAGTGCTAGTCCCGGACTAGACACCGGGGAGCTGTTTTTT; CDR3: CSASPGLDTGELFF
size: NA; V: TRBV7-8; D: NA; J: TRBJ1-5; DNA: TGTGCCAGCAGCTTGCAGATGGAGCCCCAGCATTTT; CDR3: CASSLQMEPQHF
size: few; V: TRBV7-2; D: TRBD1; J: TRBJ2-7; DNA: TGTGCCAGCAGCTACCGGGACAGGGACGAGCAGTACTTC; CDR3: CASSYRDRDEQYF